The sequence of this T cell receptor beta chain was determined in a study of control samples from healthy donors and cancer patients. Sequencing used immunoSEQ multiplex PCR; TCRdb keeps in-frame clones, though not all of them. The sample lists 88,000 or so clones, around 94% occurring once. CDR1 and CDR2 from the germline V gene are MNHEY and SVGAGI. The V end was cut by 5 bases, the J end by 5 bases, with 12 bases between. The CDR3 spans 13 residues. The sequenced sample was blood. The sequence came from a woman between 18 and 30 years old in good health. The V call is TRBV6-5, the J call TRBJ2-5; D is uncertain. The CDR3 DNA is TGTGCCAGCAGTAACGATGAAGGCGAGACCCAGTACTTC. This sequence encodes CASSNDEGETQYF.